This T cell receptor (beta chain) was sequenced for a study of technical replicates of blood from several donors. This clone was seen only once. Trimming stripped 7 bases from V and 3 bases from J, with 12 bases between. The germline gives CDR1 MDHEN, CDR2 SYDVKM. CDR3 length equals 13 residues. Clones were read by immunoSEQ multiplex PCR, and TCRdb kept only the in-frame ones, dropping some. Found here are 80,000 or so clones, about 94% of them singletons; the top ten hold 0.35% to 0.45%. This TCR derives from a human donor in good health. The source material was T cells isolated from PBMCs. This chain links TRBV28 with TRBJ1-1; D remains ambiguous. This CDR3 is CASIRRVDTEAFF. The CDR3, as DNA: TGTGCCAGCATTAGGAGGGTGGACACTGAAGCTTTCTTT.